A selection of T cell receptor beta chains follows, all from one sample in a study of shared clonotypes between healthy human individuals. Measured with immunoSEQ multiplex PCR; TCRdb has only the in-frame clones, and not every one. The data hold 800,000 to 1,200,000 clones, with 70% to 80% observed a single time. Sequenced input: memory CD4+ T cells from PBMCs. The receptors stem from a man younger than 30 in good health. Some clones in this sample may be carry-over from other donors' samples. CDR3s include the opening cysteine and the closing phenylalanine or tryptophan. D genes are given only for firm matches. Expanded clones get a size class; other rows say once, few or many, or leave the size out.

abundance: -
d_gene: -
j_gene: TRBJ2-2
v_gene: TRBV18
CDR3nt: TGTGCCAGCTCACCAAACAGGGAGAACACCGGGGAGCTGTTTTTT
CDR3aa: CASSPNRENTGELFF

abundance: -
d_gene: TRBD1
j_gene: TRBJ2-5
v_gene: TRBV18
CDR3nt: TGTGCCAGCTCGGGACAGGGAAATTGGGAGACCCAGTACTTC
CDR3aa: CASSGQGNWETQYF

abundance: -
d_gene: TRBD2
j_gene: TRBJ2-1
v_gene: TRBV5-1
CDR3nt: TGCGCCAGCAGCTTACGCGGGAGGAGCAATGAGCAGTTCTTC
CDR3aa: CASSLRGRSNEQFF

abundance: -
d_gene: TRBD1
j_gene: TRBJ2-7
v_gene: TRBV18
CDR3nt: TGTGCCAGCTCACTGCCGAGAAGGACAGGAGTCTACGAGCAGTACTTC
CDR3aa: CASSLPRRTGVYEQYF

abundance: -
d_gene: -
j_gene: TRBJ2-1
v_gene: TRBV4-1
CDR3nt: TGCGCCAGCCAATTGGGAGTGGGCTCCTACAATGAGCAGTTCTTC
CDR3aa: CASQLGVGSYNEQFF

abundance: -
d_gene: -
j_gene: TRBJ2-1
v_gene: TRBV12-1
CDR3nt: TGTGCCAGCAGCTCCTCTGGAGCGGGAGGGCCTAGTACTGAGCAGTTCTTC
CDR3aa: CASSSSGAGGPSTEQFF

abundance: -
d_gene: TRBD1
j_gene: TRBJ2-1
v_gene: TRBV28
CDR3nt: TGTGCCAGCAGCAGCTTCGGGACAGGGTCTTGGGATGAGCAGTTCTTC
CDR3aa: CASSSFGTGSWDEQFF

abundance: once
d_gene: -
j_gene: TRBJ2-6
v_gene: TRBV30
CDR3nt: TGTGCCTGGAATCCCCCGGGCGTGAGACCGGGGGCCAACGTCCTGACTTTC
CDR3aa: CAWNPPGVRPGANVLTF

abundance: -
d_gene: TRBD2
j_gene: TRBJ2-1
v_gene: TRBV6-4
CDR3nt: TGTGCCAGCAGTGACCCGGGGAGGGATGAGCAGTTCTTC
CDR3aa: CASSDPGRDEQFF

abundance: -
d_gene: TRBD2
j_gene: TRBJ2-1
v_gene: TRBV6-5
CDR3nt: TGTGCCAGCAGTTACGGGGTAGCGGGAGGAGACAATGAGCAGTTCTTC
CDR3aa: CASSYGVAGGDNEQFF

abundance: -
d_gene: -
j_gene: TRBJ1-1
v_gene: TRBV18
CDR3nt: TGTGCCAGCTCACCCGCAAAACAGAACACTGAAGCTTTCTTT
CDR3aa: CASSPAKQNTEAFF

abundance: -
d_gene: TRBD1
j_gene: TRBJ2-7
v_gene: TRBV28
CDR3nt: TGTGCCAGCAACCCAAGCTCCGGACAGGGGGAGTACGAGCAGTACTTC
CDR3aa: CASNPSSGQGEYEQYF

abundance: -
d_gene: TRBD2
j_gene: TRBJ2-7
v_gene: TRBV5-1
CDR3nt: TGCGCCAGCAGCCCTAGCGGGAGGTACGAGCAGTACTTC
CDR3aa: CASSPSGRYEQYF

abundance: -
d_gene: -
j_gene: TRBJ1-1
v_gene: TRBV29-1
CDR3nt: TGCAGCGTCCTTGCCTCTCGAACTCAGGTGAACACTGAAGCTTTCTTT
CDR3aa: CSVLASRTQVNTEAFF

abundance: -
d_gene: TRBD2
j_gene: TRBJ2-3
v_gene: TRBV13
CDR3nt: TGTGCCAGCAGCTTAGGACTAGCGGGAGGAACAGATACGCAGTATTTT
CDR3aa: CASSLGLAGGTDTQYF

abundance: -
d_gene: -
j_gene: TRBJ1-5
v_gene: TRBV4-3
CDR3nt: TGCGCCAGCAGCTCCAGGGTCGGAAATCAGCCCCAGCATTTT
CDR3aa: CASSSRVGNQPQHF

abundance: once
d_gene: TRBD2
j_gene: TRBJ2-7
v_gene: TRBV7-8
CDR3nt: TGTGCCAGCAGCCGACTAGCGGGAGGGGACGAGCAGTACTTC
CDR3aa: CASSRLAGGDEQYF

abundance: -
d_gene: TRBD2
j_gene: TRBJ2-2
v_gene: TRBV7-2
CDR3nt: TGTGCCAGCAGCTCCCAGGGAGGGAGGGCCACCGGGGAGCTGTTTTTT
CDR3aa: CASSSQGGRATGELFF

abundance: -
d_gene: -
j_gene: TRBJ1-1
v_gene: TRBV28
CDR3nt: TGTGCCAGCAGTTTAAGGTCCAGGGCTGTTGGGGGAGCTTTCTTT
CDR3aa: CASSLRSRAVGGAFF

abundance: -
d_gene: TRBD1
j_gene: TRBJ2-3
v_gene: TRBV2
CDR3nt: TGTGCCAGCAGGGATAGGACAGGGGGCGCCGCGCAGTATTTT
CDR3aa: CASRDRTGGAAQYF

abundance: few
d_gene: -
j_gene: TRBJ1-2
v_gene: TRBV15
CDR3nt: TGTGCCACCAGCAGAGATCGCCCGGAGAGAAGTGGCTACACCTTC
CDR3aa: CATSRDRPERSGYTF

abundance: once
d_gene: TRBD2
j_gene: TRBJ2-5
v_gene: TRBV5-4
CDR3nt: TGTGCCAGCAGCTCCGGGACTAGTGGGGGGGAGACCCAGTACTTC
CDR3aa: CASSSGTSGGETQYF

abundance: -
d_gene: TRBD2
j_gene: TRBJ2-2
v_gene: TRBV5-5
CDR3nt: TGTGCCAGCAGCTTGGCGGGACTAGATCAAAGGCTGTTTTTT
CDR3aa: CASSLAGLDQRLFF

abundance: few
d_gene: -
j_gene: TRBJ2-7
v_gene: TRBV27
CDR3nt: TGTGCCAGCGGGCGGGACTCCTACGAGCAGTACTTC
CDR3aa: CASGRDSYEQYF

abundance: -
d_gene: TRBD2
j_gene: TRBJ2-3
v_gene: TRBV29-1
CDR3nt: TGCAGCGTTACCGGGACTAGCGGGAGAAGAACGGGGGGTACGCAGTATTTT
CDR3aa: CSVTGTSGRRTGGTQYF

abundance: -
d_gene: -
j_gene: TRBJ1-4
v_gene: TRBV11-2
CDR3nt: TGTGCCAGCAGCTTAATCGGCAGGGGAGCAACTAATGAAAAACTGTTTTTT
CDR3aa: CASSLIGRGATNEKLFF

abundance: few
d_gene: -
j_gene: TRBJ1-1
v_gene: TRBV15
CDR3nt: TGTGCCACCAGCATATCGGTGGACACTGAAGCTTTCTTT
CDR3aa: CATSISVDTEAFF

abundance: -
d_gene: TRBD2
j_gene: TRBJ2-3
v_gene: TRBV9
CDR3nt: TGTGCCAGCTGTCTAGCGGCTTCCACAGATACGCAGTATTTT
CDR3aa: CASCLAASTDTQYF

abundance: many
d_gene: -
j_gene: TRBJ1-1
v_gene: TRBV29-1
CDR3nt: TGCAGCGCCACGAGTGGCTACACTGAAGCTTTCTTT
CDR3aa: CSATSGYTEAFF

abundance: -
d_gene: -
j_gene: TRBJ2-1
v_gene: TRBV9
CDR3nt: TGTGCCAGCAGCGCGAAACAGGGTGACCGGTGGAATGAGCAGTTCTTC
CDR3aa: CASSAKQGDRWNEQFF

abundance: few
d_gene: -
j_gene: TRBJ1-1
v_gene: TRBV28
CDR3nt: TGTGCCAGCAGTGGGGAAGTCAGCGCTTTCTTT
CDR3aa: CASSGEVSAFF

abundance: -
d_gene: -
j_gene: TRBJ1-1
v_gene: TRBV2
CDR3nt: TGTGCCAGCGGGGACGGATCTTTCACTGAAGCTTTCTTT
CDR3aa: CASGDGSFTEAFF

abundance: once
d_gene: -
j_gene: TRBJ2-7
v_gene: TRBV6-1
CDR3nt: TGTGCCAGCAGAGAGGGGATCACCTACGAGCAGTACTTC
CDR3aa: CASREGITYEQYF

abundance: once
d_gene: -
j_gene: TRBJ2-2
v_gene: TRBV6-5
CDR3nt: TGTGCCAGCAGTAGGACGGCGAACACCGGGGAGCTGTTTTTT
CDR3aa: CASSRTANTGELFF

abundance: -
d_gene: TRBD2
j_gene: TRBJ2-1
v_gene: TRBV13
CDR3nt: TGTGCCAGCAGCGAAGGACTAGCGGGAGGCTACAATGAGCAGTTCTTC
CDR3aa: CASSEGLAGGYNEQFF

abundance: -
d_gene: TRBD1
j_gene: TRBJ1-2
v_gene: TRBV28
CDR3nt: TGTGCCAGCAGTCCCCAGGGGGAGGCTAACTATGGCTACACCTTC
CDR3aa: CASSPQGEANYGYTF

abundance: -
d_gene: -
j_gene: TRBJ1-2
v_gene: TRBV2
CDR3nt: TGTGCCAGCAGTGAAGTATCAGGGTATGGCTACACCTTC
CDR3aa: CASSEVSGYGYTF

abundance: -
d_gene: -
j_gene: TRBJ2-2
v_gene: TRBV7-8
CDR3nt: TGTGCCAGCAGCTTAGATAGGGCAGGGGACACCGGGGAGCTGTTTTTT
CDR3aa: CASSLDRAGDTGELFF

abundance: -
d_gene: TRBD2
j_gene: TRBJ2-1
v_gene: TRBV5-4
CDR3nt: TGTGCCAGCAGCGCGGGAGGGCCTGTTGAGCAGTTCTTC
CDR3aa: CASSAGGPVEQFF

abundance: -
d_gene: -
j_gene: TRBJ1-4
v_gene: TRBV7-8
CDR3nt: TGTGCCAGCAGCCTAGATTCGGAACTGTTTTTT
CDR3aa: CASSLDSELFF

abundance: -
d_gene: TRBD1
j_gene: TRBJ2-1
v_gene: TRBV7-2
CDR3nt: TGTGCCAGCAGCTTAACCCGGGACAGCTACAATGAGCAGTTCTTC
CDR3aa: CASSLTRDSYNEQFF

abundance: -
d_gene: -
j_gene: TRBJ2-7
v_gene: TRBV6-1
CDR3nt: TGTGCCAGCAGTGGGACAGTCCCCTACGAGCAGTACTTC
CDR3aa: CASSGTVPYEQYF

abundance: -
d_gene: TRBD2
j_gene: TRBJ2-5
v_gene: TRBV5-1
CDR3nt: TGCGCCAGCAGCATCCAGATTAGCGGGAGTGGTAAAGAGACCCAGTACTTC
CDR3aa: CASSIQISGSGKETQYF

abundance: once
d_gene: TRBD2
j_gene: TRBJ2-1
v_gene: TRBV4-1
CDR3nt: TGCGCCAGCAGCCAAGGTGTTAGCGGGAGGGTTGAGCAGTTCTTC
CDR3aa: CASSQGVSGRVEQFF

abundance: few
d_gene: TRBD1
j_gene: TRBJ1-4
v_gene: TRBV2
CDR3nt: TGTGCCAGCAGGCCCGGGACAGGGAATGAAAAACTGTTTTTT
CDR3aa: CASRPGTGNEKLFF

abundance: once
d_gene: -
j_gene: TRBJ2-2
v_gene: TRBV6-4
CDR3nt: TGTGCCAGCAGTAATAGAGCAGGGAACACCGGGGAGCTGTTTTTT
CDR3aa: CASSNRAGNTGELFF

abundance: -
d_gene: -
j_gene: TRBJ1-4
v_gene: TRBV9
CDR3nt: TGTGCCAGCAGCGTACACGGAGGGGAGGTTGGGGCGGAAAAACTGTTTTTT
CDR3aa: CASSVHGGEVGAEKLFF

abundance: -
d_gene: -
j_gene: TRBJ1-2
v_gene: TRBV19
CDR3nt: TGTGCCAGTAGTATAGGTCGGCAGGGAATCTATGGCTACACCTTC
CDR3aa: CASSIGRQGIYGYTF

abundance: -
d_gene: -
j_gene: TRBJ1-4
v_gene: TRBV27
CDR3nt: TGTGCCAGCAGTTTAACAGGGTTTCCCTCAACTAATGAAAAACTGTTTTTT
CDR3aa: CASSLTGFPSTNEKLFF

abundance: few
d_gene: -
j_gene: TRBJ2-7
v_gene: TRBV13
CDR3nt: TGTGCCAGCAGCTTAGGCGGGAACTCCTACGAGCAGTACTTC
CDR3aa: CASSLGGNSYEQYF

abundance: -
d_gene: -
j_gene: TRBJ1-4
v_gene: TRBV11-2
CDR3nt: TGTGCCAGCAGCTTAGATCGTGTGAAACTGTTTTTT
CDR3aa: CASSLDRVKLFF

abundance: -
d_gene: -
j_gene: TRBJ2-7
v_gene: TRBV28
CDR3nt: TGTGCCAGCAGATCTACTAGGGCATACGAGCAGTACTTC
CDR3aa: CASRSTRAYEQYF

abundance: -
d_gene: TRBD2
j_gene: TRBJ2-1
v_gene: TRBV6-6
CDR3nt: TGTGCCAGCAGTTACTCGGCTAGCGGGCACAATGAGCAGTTCTTC
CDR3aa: CASSYSASGHNEQFF

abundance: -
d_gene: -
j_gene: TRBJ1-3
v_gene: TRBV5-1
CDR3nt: TGCGCCAGCAGCCCGACCGGTGGTAGGGTGTATGGAAACACCATATATTTT
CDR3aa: CASSPTGGRVYGNTIYF

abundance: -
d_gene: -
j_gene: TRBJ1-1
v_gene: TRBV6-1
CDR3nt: TGTGCCAGCAGCTCAGAGGATTTGGGCACTGAAGCTTTCTTT
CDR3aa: CASSSEDLGTEAFF

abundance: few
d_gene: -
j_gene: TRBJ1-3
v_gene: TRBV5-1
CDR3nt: TGCGCCAGCAGCTTGGTGGGTTCGGGGGTACAGTCCGGAAACACCATATATTTT
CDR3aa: CASSLVGSGVQSGNTIYF

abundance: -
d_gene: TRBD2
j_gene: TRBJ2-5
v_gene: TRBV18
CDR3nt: TGTGCCAGCTCACTACTAGCGTGGGAGACCCAGTACTTC
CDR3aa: CASSLLAWETQYF

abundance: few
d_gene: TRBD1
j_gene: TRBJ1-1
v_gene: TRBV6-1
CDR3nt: TGTGCCAGCAGCGCTCTCAGGGGGCAATCTGAAGCTTTCTTT
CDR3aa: CASSALRGQSEAFF

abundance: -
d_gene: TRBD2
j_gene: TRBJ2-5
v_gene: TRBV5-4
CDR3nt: TGTGCCAGCAGCCCGCCCGGGACTAGATCTGAGACCCAGTACTTC
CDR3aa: CASSPPGTRSETQYF